This T cell receptor (beta chain) was sequenced during a study of cytomegalovirus exposure and HLA in healthy donors. The PCR employed 60 Vbeta primers together with 13 Jbeta primers. Method: immunoSEQ multiplex PCR; TCRdb's copy keeps in-frame clones and lacks some. The sample carries roughly 180,000 clones, 75% to 85% recorded once. J was trimmed by 7 bases and V by 3 bases; bases with no gene match: 6. From germline, CDR1 is LGHNT and CDR2 FRNRAP. This CDR3 contains 14 residues. The chain joins TRBV12-5 to TRBJ2-5; 9 nucleotides match TRBD1. This TCR derives from a girl between 5 and 17 years old in good health and CMV-seropositive. The sequenced sample was PBMCs. As DNA, the CDR3 is TGTGCTAGTGGTTTAGGGACAGGGTTTGCGACCCAGTACTTC. Translated: CASGLGTGFATQYF.